Presented here are 29 T cell receptor beta chains from one specimen sequenced in a study of T cell responses to AZD1222 COVID-19 vaccine. TCRdb's copy holds only in-frame clones and misses some; the assay was immunoSEQ multiplex PCR. The table records 150,000 to 200,000 clones, more than 85% of them present only once. The sample in question was peripheral blood, obtained on day 0 of AZD1222 vaccination. Every receptor here comes from an adult in good health.

The rearrangement joins TRBV27 to TRBJ1-2; D gene unclear. CDR1 is MNHEY and CDR2 is SMNVEV in the germline V gene (reference sequence). CDR3 size: 13 residues. The germline V and J ends were trimmed by 3 bases and 7 bases, with 12 bases remaining between them. CDR3 residues: CASSFRETGGYTF. CDR3 coding DNA: TGTGCCAGCAGTTTTAGGGAGACGGGTGGCTACACCTTC.

The J gene is TRBJ2-7, the V gene TRBV7-9, with TRBD2 matching 8 bases. The CDR3 runs to 15 residues. Trimming at V came to 5 bases and at J to 3 bases, leaving 9 bases not matched to a gene. From germline, CDR1 is SEHNR and CDR2 FQNEAQ (reference sequence). CDR3 in DNA: TGTGCCAGCAGCGCCACGGGACTAGGGCTCTACGAGCAGTACTTC. The encoded protein is CASSATGLGLYEQYF. The full variable domain, rest sourced from reference TRBV7-9 and TRBJ2-7, is DTGVSQNPRHKITKRGQNVTFRCDPISEHNRLYWYRQTLGQGPEFLTYFQNEAQLEKSRLLSDRFSAERPKGSFSTLEIQRTEQGDSAMYLCASSATGLGLYEQYFGPGTRLTVT.

The chain carries TRBV11-1 and TRBJ1-1, with D unclear. V shed 8 bases and J shed 4 bases, with 14 bases lying between them. The CDR3 runs to 13 residues. Germline values: CDR1 SGHAT, CDR2 FQDESV (reference sequence). CDR3 DNA: TGTGCCAGCTCCCAAGGAGGCGGCACTGAAGCTTTCTTT. This codes for CASSQGGGTEAFF.

This clone was found once. This chain links TRBV5-1 with TRBJ2-5; D remains ambiguous. In germline, CDR1 is SGHRS, CDR2 YFSETQ. The CDR3 covers 10 residues. Deletions cut 5 bases from V and 5 bases from J, with 4 bases between. CDR3 sequence reads: CASRGETQYF. In nucleotides, the CDR3 is TGCGCCAGCAGAGGGGAGACCCAGTACTTC.

The J gene is TRBJ2-1, the V gene TRBV10-3; D not certain. V was clipped by 0 bases and J by 9 bases, with 9 bases between them. CDR1 and CDR2 (germline): ENHRY, SYGVKD. CDR3 length: 13 residues. This CDR3 reads CAISESTSIEQFF. The DNA of the CDR3 is TGTGCCATCAGTGAGTCGACTTCAATTGAGCAGTTCTTC.

The rearrangement joins TRBV19 to TRBJ2-2; the D is unclear. The length of the CDR3 is 12 residues. V was cut by 8 bases and J by 4 bases, with 8 bases left in between. In germline, CDR1 is LNHDA, CDR2 SQIVND (reference sequence). CDR3 in amino acids: CASPGITGELFF. In DNA form, the CDR3 reads TGTGCCAGTCCTGGGATCACCGGGGAGCTGTTTTTT.

On this clone: Germline is not matched at one junction end, which may reflect a read error. The rearrangement links TRBV6-1 to TRBJ2-7, with 9 bases identical to TRBD2. Germline CDR1 and CDR2: MNHNS and SASEGT. CDR3 length: 15 amino acids. The CDR3 coding sequence is TGTGCCAGCTGTGAAAAAGGCGGGGGGGCGGCCGAGCAGTACTTC. Its protein is CASCEKGGGAAEQYF.

This sequence joins TRBV5-4 and TRBJ2-1; possibly TRBD2 for D (6 bases). Per germline, CDR1 SGHNT and CDR2 YYREEE (reference sequence). The CDR3 totals 15 residues. Trimming took off 2 bases at V and 9 bases at J, with 18 bases between the two ends. CDR3 coding DNA: TGTGCCAGCAGCTTATTAGGGACCTTCGGGGGTGAGCAGTTCTTC. This sequence encodes CASSLLGTFGGEQFF.

The rearrangement joins TRBV10-3 to TRBJ1-1; perhaps TRBD1 as D (6 bases). CDR1 is ENHRY, CDR2 SYGVKD, per germline. This CDR3 comprises 16 residues. Trimming pared 1 base from V and 1 base from J, leaving 13 bases between. CDR3 DNA: TGTGCCATCAGTGAGTTTAGGACAGCTTCGAACACTGAAGCTTTCTTT. Protein product: CAISEFRTASNTEAFF.

CDR3 coding DNA: TGCAGCGTTGCTGGCAGACGCTCCTACGAGCAGTACTTC. Translation: CSVAGRRSYEQYF. The chain uses TRBV29-1 and TRBJ2-7, with no clear D. V lost 4 bases, J lost 0 bases, and 10 bases lay in between. Germline assignment: CDR1 SQVTM and CDR2 ANQGSEA. The CDR3 sequence is 13 residues long.

The chain recombines TRBV20-1 with TRBJ1-3; unclear D gene. Germline CDR1 DFQATT, CDR2 SNEGSKA (reference sequence). The CDR3 has 11 amino acids. V gave up 5 bases and J gave up 8 bases, with 10 bases separating them. CDR3 DNA: TGCAGTGCTTTGGACGAGTACACCATATATTTT. This gives the protein CSALDEYTIYF.

V and J are TRBV2 and TRBJ1-2; D is unclear. The CDR3 runs 11 residues. Looked up from germline, CDR1 is SNHLY and CDR2 is FYNNEI. V lost 6 bases and J 4 bases, leaving 6 bases between the germline ends. The CDR3 DNA follows: TGTGCCAGCAGGCTGACCTATGGCTACACCTTC. It is translated as CASRLTYGYTF.

V and J are TRBV11-3 and TRBJ2-5; D possibly corresponds to TRBD2 (6 bases). The germline V and J ends were trimmed by 4 bases and 0 bases, with 12 bases remaining between them. CDR1 is SGHNT and CDR2 is YENEEA in the germline V gene. This CDR3 has 15 residues. The CDR3 nucleotides are TGTGCCAGCAGCTGGGGAGGCCTCCACCAAGAGACCCAGTACTTC. Its translation is CASSWGGLHQETQYF. Filled out from reference TRBV11-3 and TRBJ2-5, the complete variable domain reads EAGVVQSPRYKIIEKKQPVAFWCNPISGHNTLYWYLQNLGQGPELLIRYENEEAVDDSQLPKDRFSAERLKGVDSTLKIQPAELGDSAVYLCASSWGGLHQETQYFGPGTRLLVL.

The chain joins TRBV2 to TRBJ1-5; D gene uncertain. The CDR3 has 15 amino acids. Germline CDR1 is SNHLY and CDR2 is FYNNEI. V lost 1 base, J lost 3 bases, and 10 bases lay in between. CDR3 residues: CASSEDITANQPQHF. CDR3 in DNA: TGTGCCAGCAGTGAAGATATAACAGCCAATCAGCCCCAGCATTTT.

This rearrangement joins TRBV6-4 to TRBJ2-3; TRBD2 agrees at 9 bases. This CDR3 is 16 amino acids long. Losses at the gene ends were 4 bases for V and 3 bases for J; bases not matched to a gene: 8. The germline V gene encodes CDR1 MRHNA and CDR2 SNTAGT. The CDR3 DNA reads as TGTGCCAGCAGTGGCCGTAGCGGGAGTGGAACAGATACGCAGTATTTT. Translated, it gives CASSGRSGSGTDTQYF.

The chain's CDR3 is CASSRITGATNEKLFF. The CDR3 nucleotides are TGTGCCAGCAGCCGGATTACAGGTGCAACTAATGAAAAACTGTTTTTT. The chain couples TRBV5-5 to TRBJ1-4, with D perhaps TRBD1 (5 bases). The germline CDR1 and CDR2 sequences are SGHKS and YYEKEE (reference sequence). V dropped 4 bases and J dropped 0 bases, with 13 bases sitting between them. The CDR3 spans 16 residues.

The V and J genes are TRBV7-9 and TRBJ1-1; D gene uncertain. With 4 bases removed from V and 0 bases from J, the gap between germline ends came to 9 bases. Germline V gene lookup returns CDR1 SEHNR and CDR2 FQNEAQ (reference sequence). This CDR3 has 14 amino acids. CDR3 protein: CASSSIGLNTEAFF. The CDR3, as DNA: TGTGCCAGCAGCTCAATCGGGTTGAACACTGAAGCTTTCTTT.

The chain uses TRBV7-6 and TRBJ1-6, with D unresolved. The CDR3 extends over 16 amino acids. Germline CDR1 reads SGHVS; CDR2 reads FNYEAQ. Trimming left V 3 bases short and J 6 bases short, with 15 bases between. The CDR3 sequence: CASSFQAPGLNSPLHF. The CDR3 DNA is TGTGCCAGCAGCTTTCAAGCACCCGGACTTAATTCACCCCTCCACTTT.

The rearrangement uses TRBV6-4 and TRBJ2-2; 7 bases match TRBD1. This CDR3 spans 15 amino acids. With V trimmed by 10 bases and J by 3 bases, 11 bases remained unmatched. The V gene's germline CDR1 is MRHNA and CDR2 SNTAGT. CDR3 in amino acids: CATSRGQGDTGELFF. The CDR3 DNA sequence: TGTGCCACCTCCCGCGGGCAGGGGGACACCGGGGAGCTGTTTTTT.

The chain is built from TRBV5-4 and TRBJ1-1, with D hard to call. V was trimmed by 4 bases and J by 3 bases, leaving 10 bases between them. CDR3 length: 13 residues. Germline CDR1 is SGHNT and CDR2 is YYREEE (reference sequence). The CDR3 region is CASSPGSYTEAFF. The CDR3 nucleotides are TGTGCCAGCAGCCCCGGGTCGTACACTGAAGCTTTCTTT.

This chain connects TRBV7-8 to TRBJ2-3; perhaps TRBD2 as D (5 bases). V was shortened by 6 bases and J by 6 bases, with 25 bases between the two germline ends. The germline V gene has CDR1 SGHVS and CDR2 FQNEAQ. This CDR3 has 17 residues. For the CDR3, the DNA is TGTGCCAGCAGTCACATAACCGGCGGGCTTACTCAGGATACGCAGTATTTT. It codes for CASSHITGGLTQDTQYF.

This clone was recorded once. The chain is built from TRBV18 and TRBJ2-7; TRBD2 is a possible D gene (5 bases). This CDR3 comprises 15 residues. Per the germline V gene, CDR1 is KGHSH and CDR2 is LQKENI. Trimming left V 2 bases short and J 0 bases short, with 11 bases between. The CDR3 region is CASSPGAELSYEQYF. The CDR3 bases are TGTGCCAGCTCACCAGGAGCGGAACTCTCCTACGAGCAGTACTTC.

The chain has TRBV15 and TRBJ1-2, with D unclear. V lost 0 bases and J lost 4, with 12 bases in between. This CDR3 is 15 amino acids long. The germline V gene has CDR1 LNHNV and CDR2 YYDKDF (reference sequence). CDR3 region: CATSRDGSNLYGYTF. The CDR3 coding sequence is TGTGCCACCAGCAGAGACGGTTCCAATCTCTATGGCTACACCTTC.

The chain has TRBV25-1 and TRBJ1-5; no definite D call. Germline V CDR1 and CDR2: MGHDK, SYGVNS. CDR3 length: 12 amino acids. V lost 3 bases and J 6 bases, leaving 6 bases between the germline ends. The CDR3 region has the DNA TGTGCCAGCAGTGACGGCGGTCAGCCCCAGCATTTT. Its translation: CASSDGGQPQHF.

The chain is built from TRBV19 and TRBJ2-3; D is uncertain. Between the trimmed V and J ends, which lost 5 bases and 2 bases, there was a span of 14 bases. Germline CDR1 reads LNHDA; CDR2 reads SQIVND (reference sequence). The CDR3 is 15 residues long. CDR3 DNA sequence: TGTGCCAGTAGTCTTAGTATTGGGATCACAGATACGCAGTATTTT. Protein: CASSLSIGITDTQYF.

Comment on this clone: Other DNA sequences of this sample code for an identical CDR3. This CDR3 reads CSVEGGTNEKLFF. CDR3 sequence (DNA): TGCAGCGTTGAAGGAGGTACTAATGAAAAACTGTTTTTT. The V and J genes are TRBV29-1 and TRBJ1-4; no clear D gene. Trimming left V 1 base short and J 2 bases short, with 5 bases between. The germline V gene encodes CDR1 SQVTM and CDR2 ANQGSEA. This CDR3 region has 13 residues.

V gene TRBV3-1 (or the pseudogene TRBV3-2) combines with J gene TRBJ1-4; D is perhaps TRBD1 (5 bases). The CDR3 runs 14 residues. Trimming took 4 bases from V and 0 from J, leaving 6 bases between them. Looked up from germline, CDR1 is LGHDT and CDR2 is YNNKEL (reference sequence). The CDR3 DNA reads TGTGCCAGCAGCCCCAGGGCAACTAATGAAAAACTGTTTTTT. Its protein product is CASSPRATNEKLFF.

The chain joins TRBV3-1 (or the pseudogene TRBV3-2) to TRBJ1-4, with TRBD1 matching 7 bases. The CDR3 contains 14 residues. With 5 bases clipped from V and 10 bases from J, the junction kept 10 bases outside the gene matches. The germline V gene has CDR1 LGHDT and CDR2 YNNKEL (reference sequence). The CDR3 loop reads CASSSRQGRGKLFF. The CDR3 nucleotides are TGTGCCAGCAGCTCGCGACAGGGACGGGGAAAACTGTTTTTT.

This clone was seen once. The chain couples TRBV7-9 to TRBJ1-1, with TRBD1 as a possible D gene (5 bases). The CDR3 loop spans 14 amino acids. From germline, CDR1 is SEHNR and CDR2 FQNEAQ (reference sequence). Trimming removed 1 base from V and 10 bases from J, with 16 bases in between. CDR3 in DNA: TGTGCCAGCAGCTTAGACGGGGCCTGGGATCGAGCTTTCTTT. Translated, it gives CASSLDGAWDRAFF.